This TCR beta chain was captured by sequencing in a study of CD8+CD57+ T cells in acquired aplastic anemia. About the study: When averaged, DNA from sorted CD4+ and CD8+ cells came to approximately 3.2 ug. About 10 million reads were obtained on average for healthy donor CD4+ cells.

This clonotype was seen repeatedly, ten times or more. Its specificity is unknown. The trim removed 1 base at V and 7 bases at J, leaving 5 bases unmatched. CDR3 length: 14 residues. Germline assignment: CDR1 SGHAT and CDR2 FQNNGV. Researchers used genomic DNA as the template to profile TCR beta VDJ and CDR3. TCRdb recomputed calls from the reads with MiXCR, one row per CDR3 protein. Of a few hundred thousand distinct CDR3 sequences in the sample, approximately 60% were seen once. The study, taken as a whole, reports: Patients and controls were not found to differ significantly in CD8+ Simpson's diversity. A set of twenty-nine CD8+ CDR3 sequences was shared between patients and controls, and these sequences appeared highly expressed in patients.

The chain is built from TRBV11-2 and TRBJ2-7, with 9 positions matching TRBD2. This TCR was sampled from a human donor in good health. The sequenced sample consisted of sorted CD4+, CD8+, or CD8+CD57+ T cells (not recorded which) from PBMCs. The CDR3 coding sequence is TGTGCCAGCAGCTTAGTGCTAGCGGGGAGGGAGCAGTACTTC. This gives the protein CASSLVLAGREQYF.